This TCR beta chain originates from a study of shared clonotypes between healthy human individuals. The authors distributed each subset's genomic DNA evenly over several immunoSEQ plates. Measured with immunoSEQ multiplex PCR; TCRdb has only the in-frame clones, and not every one. The sample comprises millions of clones, about 95% of which are singletons, and approximately 1.2% rests with the top ten. CDR1 MNHEY and CDR2 SMNVEV come from the germline V gene (reference sequence). The CDR3 contains 14 residues. V was pared by 3 bases and J by 2 bases, with 9 bases between. Positive CCR7 selection of CD45RO-negative cells yielded the naive CD8 cells, and terminally differentiated effector memory CD45RA+ cells were excluded.

The sample was naive CD8+ T cells sorted from blood. This receptor was obtained from a man aged 18 to 29 in good health. This chain joins TRBV27 and TRBJ2-3; D is uncertain. The CDR3 nucleotides are TGTGCCAGCAGTTTTCAGGATTCCACAGATACGCAGTATTTT. This sequence encodes CASSFQDSTDTQYF.